The 7 T cell receptor beta chains below come from one sample, sequenced in a study of PD-L1 blockade in urothelial cancer. Noted time point: pretreatment peripheral blood. Profiled with immunoSEQ multiplex PCR; TCRdb holds only in-frame clones, not every one. The top ten hold 4% of the sample, which has some 53,000 clones, roughly four fifths seen once. This material consisted of PBMCs, taken around atezolizumab (anti-PD-L1) treatment. These receptor sequences come from a man aged 70-80 years with urothelial cancer.

CDR3 in amino acids: CASSLSLKETQYF. The CDR3 DNA reads TGTGCCAGCAGCTTATCACTAAAGGAGACCCAGTACTTC. The J gene is TRBJ2-5, the V gene TRBV7-2; unclear D gene. Germline-derived CDR1 and CDR2 are SGHTA and FQGNSA. There are 13 residues in the CDR3. V was pared by 2 bases and J by 5 bases, with 9 bases between.

This clone was observed a single time. This sequence joins TRBV2 and TRBJ1-4; unclear D gene. The ends were cut back, 3 bases at V and 8 bases at J, with 19 bases in the middle. This CDR3 is 16 amino acids long. Germline-derived CDR1 and CDR2 are SNHLY and FYNNEI. The CDR3 bases are TGTGCCAGCAGTGACGGGCGGACGGGGTTAGGGGAAAAACTGTTTTTT. Translated, it gives CASSDGRTGLGEKLFF. Together with reference TRBV2 and TRBJ1-4, the CDR3 gives the full variable domain: EPEVTQTPSHQVTQMGQEVILRCVPISNHLYFYWYRQILGQKVEFLVSFYNNEISEKSEIFDDQFSVERPDGSNFTLKIRSTKLEDSAMYFCASSDGRTGLGEKLFFGSGTQLSVL.

This clone was recorded a few times. The chain joins TRBV11-2 to TRBJ2-3; D perhaps matches TRBD2 (5 bases). Germline V lookup: CDR1 SGHAT, CDR2 FQNNGV. V lost 8 bases and J lost 3, with 9 bases in between. The length of the CDR3 is 12 residues. This chain's CDR3 is CASRETTDTQYF. In DNA, the CDR3 is TGTGCCAGCCGGGAAACTACAGATACGCAGTATTTT.

The table lists this clone with a few counts. V is TRBV25-1 and J is TRBJ2-7; D not resolved. Looked up from germline, CDR1 is MGHDK and CDR2 is SYGVNS. Trimming left V 3 bases short and J 3 bases short, with 3 bases between. This CDR3 comprises 11 residues. The CDR3 protein is CASSDYYEQYF. In DNA, the CDR3 is TGTGCCAGCAGTGATTACTACGAGCAGTACTTC.

The chain carries TRBV5-1 and TRBJ1-4; D possibly corresponds to TRBD1 (5 bases). Germline lookup yields CDR1 SGHRS and CDR2 YFSETQ. V lost 4 bases to trimming and J lost 13 bases, with 14 bases between them. This CDR3 contains 12 residues. CDR3 residues: CASSISGGVLFF. Written as DNA, the CDR3 is TGCGCCAGCAGCATATCCGGAGGGGTACTGTTTTTT.

The chain has TRBV10-3 and TRBJ1-1, with a tentative D call TRBD1 (6 bases). The CDR3 length is 14 residues. V gave up 4 bases and J gave up 7 bases, with 16 bases separating them. Germline values: CDR1 ENHRY, CDR2 SYGVKD. The CDR3 region is CAISAVQGDDEAFF. The CDR3 bases are TGTGCCATCAGTGCGGTACAGGGTGATGATGAAGCTTTCTTT.

J is TRBJ1-6 and V is TRBV7-2, with D possibly matching TRBD1 (6 bases). Germline V CDR1 and CDR2: SGHTA, FQGNSA. Trimming removed 5 bases at V and 7 bases at J, with 18 bases between. The CDR3 is 16 amino acids. In DNA, the CDR3 is TGTGCCAGCAGCCCATGGACCATAACAGGGAATTCACCCCTCCACTTT. Translating it yields CASSPWTITGNSPLHF.